This TCR beta chain was recovered during a study of T cell responses to AZD1222 COVID-19 vaccine. Pooled together were second doses at about 4 or about 12 weeks. This CDR3 spans 16 amino acids. Germline V gives CDR1 SEHNR, CDR2 FQNEAQ (reference sequence). Trimming at V came to 5 bases and at J to 0 bases, leaving 9 bases not matched to a gene. Clones were read by immunoSEQ multiplex PCR, and TCRdb kept only the in-frame ones, dropping some. Found here are about 19,000 clones, about four fifths of them singletons; the top ten hold 20% to 25%. General study points: White British donors predominated, females outnumbered males, and clonal diversity was possibly underestimated. In the spike-specific TCR repertoire, nearly half reportedly target unmutated variant regions.

As regards this clone: Antigen: not known.

The chain joins TRBV7-9 to TRBJ2-5; the match to TRBD2 covers 7 bases. The sequencing used peripheral blood, collected 28 days after the second AZD1222 dose. The sequence was collected from an adult who received the AZD1222 COVID-19 vaccine. CDR3 loop: CASSARDYLYQETQYF. CDR3 sequence (DNA): TGTGCCAGCAGCGCCCGGGACTACCTATACCAAGAGACCCAGTACTTC.